The source of this TCR beta chain is a study of blood T cell repertoires in COVID-19. Study-level information: Sample material is recorded as cDNA or gDNA derived from T cells, B-cell-depleted T cells, or PBMCs.

Trimming shortened V by 4 bases and J by 0 bases, and 9 bases separated the two germline ends. CDR3 length: 13 residues. CDR1 and CDR2 from the germline V gene are GTSNPN and SVGIG (reference sequence). The study recruited people aged about 18 to 89 years across approximately 24 US areas. Authors' analysis steps: Nucleated cell counts were estimated from reference gene primer amplification. Measured with immunoSEQ multiplex PCR; TCRdb has only the in-frame clones, and not every one. The DNA was the basis for D and trimming; V, J and clone size are from that table. The sample has approximately 250,000 clones, 70% to 90% seen once.

The specimen sequenced was PBMCs or T cells enriched from blood (not recorded which). This clonotype originated in a woman in her fifties or sixties with acute COVID-19. The rearrangement uses TRBV30 and TRBJ2-5; tentative D call: TRBD1 (6 bases). CDR3 region: CAWTGQNQETQYF. In DNA form, the CDR3 reads TGTGCCTGGACTGGACAGAACCAAGAGACCCAGTACTTC.